Presented here are 6 T cell receptor beta chains from one specimen sequenced in a study of blood T cell repertoires in COVID-19. Profiling relied on immunoSEQ multiplex PCR, and the TCRdb table lists in-frame clones only, not all of them. The sample contains 190,000 or so clones, 82% of which appear only once. Specimen: PBMCs or T cells enriched from blood (not recorded which). The receptors stem from a man in his forties or fifties who had recovered from COVID-19.

This clone came up a few times. The chain combines TRBV6-5 with TRBJ1-1, with TRBD1 identical over 7 bases. The V gene's germline CDR1 is MNHEY and CDR2 SVGAGI. There are 14 residues in the CDR3. V lost 5 bases and J lost 5; bases outside the gene matches: 8. This chain's CDR3 is CASSLKTGVTEAFF. DNA of the CDR3: TGTGCCAGCAGTCTAAAAACAGGGGTTACTGAAGCTTTCTTT.

The V call is TRBV12-3 or TRBV12-4, the J call TRBJ2-7; D is uncertain. V was shortened by 5 bases and J by 4 bases, with 9 bases between the two germline ends. The CDR3 sequence is 12 residues long. The CDR3 here is CASSPAVYEQYF. The CDR3 DNA sequence: TGTGCCAGCAGTCCCGCGGTATACGAGCAGTACTTC.

The rearrangement joins TRBV3-1 (or the pseudogene TRBV3-2) to TRBJ1-4; a possible D gene is TRBD1 (5 bases). Between the trimmed V and J ends, which lost 0 bases and 8 bases, there was a span of 13 bases. CDR3 length: 15 residues. Germline V gene sequence: CDR1 LGHDT, CDR2 YNNKEL (reference sequence). CDR3 sequence reads: CASSQDSGALEKLFF. The CDR3 nucleotides read TGTGCCAGCAGCCAAGATAGTGGGGCCCTCGAAAAACTGTTTTTT.

The chain carries TRBV7-3 and TRBJ1-3, with 8 bases fitting TRBD1. V shed 5 bases and J 0 bases; nucleotides not matched to a gene: 6. The CDR3 is 16 residues long. The germline V gene encodes CDR1 SGHTA and CDR2 FQGTGA. The DNA for the CDR3 is TGTGCCAGCAGCCTTAAAGGGACAGGCTCTGGAAACACCATATATTTT. Its protein product is CASSLKGTGSGNTIYF.

The rearrangement joins TRBV6-5 to TRBJ1-5; no reliable D call. Germline CDR1 reads MNHEY; CDR2 reads SVGAGI. The CDR3 sequence is 15 residues long. The V and J ends lost 7 bases and 0 bases respectively, with 13 bases between them. The CDR3, as DNA: TGTGCCAGCACCTCGTCCGGGGATAGCAATCAGCCCCAGCATTTT. This codes for CASTSSGDSNQPQHF.

This chain connects TRBV30 to TRBJ1-3, with D perhaps matching TRBD1 (6 bases). CDR3 length: 19 amino acids. V was shortened by 3 bases and J by 0 bases, with 24 bases between the two germline ends. Germline V gene lookup returns CDR1 GTSNPN and CDR2 SVGIG (reference sequence). The CDR3 coding sequence is TGTGCCTGGAGAGGTCGGGTAACAGGGCCCCCAACCTCTGGAAACACCATATATTTT. This gives the protein CAWRGRVTGPPTSGNTIYF.